The source of this T cell receptor beta chain is a study of Ad26.COV2.S vaccination and SARS-CoV-2 variants. About the research overall: In the study, Ad26.COV2.S was injected intramuscularly once, or twice 56 days apart. Study conclusions and caveats: Higher spike-specific TCR breadth was found in vaccine recipients than in placebo recipients.

The V gene's germline CDR1 is LNHNV and CDR2 YYDKDF (reference sequence). V lost 9 bases, J lost 12 bases, and 24 bases stayed unmatched. This CDR3 is 16 amino acids long. Using immunoSEQ multiplex PCR, the repertoire was profiled, and TCRdb retains in-frame clones only, with some absent. The sample contains 350,000 to 450,000 clones, 89% of which appear only once. Turning to this clone: What it recognizes is unknown.

Treatment reported: around 19 received Ad26.COV2.S at low or high dose, single or two shots; 5 received placebo; per-sample allocation not given. Samples were taken on day 63 after the first vaccine or placebo injection. This specimen was peripheral blood, taken in a trial of Ad26.COV2.S vaccine versus placebo. The V and J genes are TRBV15 and TRBJ2-5, with 8 bases lining up with TRBD2. The sequence came from a person between 18 and 59 years old who received the Ad26.COV2.S COVID-19 vaccine or a placebo. In nucleotides, the CDR3 is TGTGCCACAATGAGATCGAGGGGAGCGGGGGCAAGAGAGGAGTACTTC. This encodes CATMRSRGAGAREEYF.